This T cell receptor beta chain appears in the sequencing data of a study of T cells after yellow fever vaccination. General study points: The CD4 and CD8 compartments had a small share of their clonotypes in common. Any FACS-sorted repertoire could hold abundant clonotypes that contaminate it from the bulk population.

The authors made TCR cDNA by 5'RACE template switching, adding a universal primer site and UMIs. TCRdb called the 5' RACE reads again in MiXCR, with one record for every CDR3 protein. The data show about 210,000 distinct CDR3 sequences, more than 3% seen once. Many counts were recorded for this clonotype. No antigen is known for it. V shed 0 bases and J 6 bases; nucleotides not matched to a gene: 10. The CDR3 length is 16 residues. CDR1 is DFQATT, CDR2 SNEGSKA, per germline (reference sequence). Sequencing used CD4+ T cells sorted from PBMCs, obtained 10 days after the yellow fever booster vaccination. This clonotype was obtained from a man aged 18 to 35 who received the YFV17D yellow fever vaccine. The chain has TRBV20-1 and TRBJ2-1, with 8 bases that match TRBD1. The CDR3 reads CSARETGQGLLNEQFF. CDR3 sequence (DNA): TGCAGTGCTAGAGAGACCGGACAGGGATTGCTCAATGAGCAGTTCTTC.